This T cell receptor (beta chain) derives from a study of blood T cell repertoires in COVID-19. The overall study: Both acute and convalescent COVID-19 samples were obtained from the United States, Italy and Spain.

Produced via immunoSEQ multiplex PCR; TCRdb's table is partial and in-frame only. The sample gives about 280,000 clones, roughly 90% of which show up once; 1.7% is in the top ten. In terms of age and location, participants ranged from roughly 18 to 89 years and lived in about two dozen US areas. Categorization into cohorts depended on clinical history that participants reported. The CDR3 contains 15 residues. V was trimmed by 2 bases and J by 10 bases, leaving 18 bases between them. Germline CDR1 and CDR2: MGHRA and YSYEKL. The V gene is TRBV4-1, the J gene TRBJ1-5, with D tentatively TRBD1 (5 bases). The origin of this receptor is a woman aged 18 to 35 with acute COVID-19. Input material: PBMCs or T cells enriched from blood (not recorded which). The CDR3 reads CASSQIMTALIPQHF. CDR3 coding DNA: TGCGCCAGCAGCCAAATAATGACAGCTCTAATTCCCCAGCATTTT.